This TCR beta chain was identified during a study of T cell responses to AZD1222 COVID-19 vaccine. This clone was detected only once. Relative to the germline gene, one junction end is altered; a read error may explain this. The germline CDR1 and CDR2 sequences are KGHSH and LQKENI. The CDR3 runs 16 residues. Profiling relied on immunoSEQ multiplex PCR, and the TCRdb table lists in-frame clones only, not all of them. The sample contains under 150,000 clones, about 92% of which appear only once. The clonotype originates from an adult in good health. This specimen was peripheral blood, taken on day 0 of AZD1222 vaccination. This chain connects TRBV18 to TRBJ2-7; 9 bases map to TRBD1. The DNA for the CDR3 is TGTGCCAGCTCACCTGCACCGGGACAGGGCTACACGGTGGGGGACTTC. Protein product: CASSPAPGQGYTVGDF.